This T cell receptor beta chain is drawn from a study of T cells in tumors after PD-1 blockade. Whole-study results and caveats: Peripheral recruitment is suggested, as some novel exhausted tumor clones were in pre-treatment blood.

Some clones are missing from TCRdb's copy, which holds only in-frame ones; the method was immunoSEQ multiplex PCR. The sample lists fewer than 55,000 clones, approximately 81% occurring once. As concerns this clone: Its cognate antigen is unknown.

The CDR3 length is 14 residues. V lost 4 bases to trimming and J lost 7 bases, with 16 bases between them. CDR1 PRHDT and CDR2 FYEKMQ come from the germline V gene (reference sequence). This clonotype originated in a human donor with basal cell carcinoma. The V gene is TRBV13, the J gene TRBJ1-2; weak D call: TRBD1 (6 bases). This material consisted of PBMCs, taken before anti-PD-1 treatment. The CDR3 DNA reads TGTGCCAGCAGCTCTCTTTCGGGCAGGGGTGGCTACACCTTC. Its protein is CASSSLSGRGGYTF.